Listed below are T cell receptor beta chains from one sample, sequenced in a study of shared T cell receptors in the human thymus. Generated by immunoSEQ multiplex PCR, the TCRdb table keeps only in-frame clones and is missing some. The sample consists of about 500,000 clones, 78% of them appearing once. This sample was shared with a second study, whose subject was human thymus T cells.

Sequences were obtained from thymocytes. All receptors derive from a boy under three years old with a congenital heart defect. The CDR3 runs from the conserved cysteine through the conserved F or W. The D gene is left open where the match is weak. Clone size is not always given. Where it is, it says once, few, many or a class for expanded clones.

V gene,J gene,D gene,clone size,CDR3 DNA,CDR3 protein
TRBV25-1,TRBJ1-1,-,few,TGTGCCAGCAGTGAATTGGGGGGTACTGAAGCTTTCTTT,CASSELGGTEAFF
TRBV15,TRBJ2-7,-,-,TGTGCCACCAGCACTGAATGGAAGGGGGGGCGCGACGTCTACGAGCAGTACTTC,CATSTEWKGGRDVYEQYF
TRBV7-6,TRBJ2-1,TRBD2,-,TGTGCCAGCAGCTCATCCAGAGGGACTAGCATCTACAATGAGCAGTTCTTC,CASSSSRGTSIYNEQFF
TRBV7-2,TRBJ2-1,-,-,TGTGCCAGCGGGATGATACAGGTACTAGCCTTCTACAATGAGCAGTTCTTC,CASGMIQVLAFYNEQFF
TRBV9,TRBJ1-3,TRBD1,-,TGTGCCAGCAGCGTAGCTACAGGGGACAGGGGGCGGTACACCATATATTTT,CASSVATGDRGRYTIYF
TRBV25-1,TRBJ1-1,-,-,TGTGCCAGCAGTGAAAGACATACTGAAGCTTTCTTT,CASSERHTEAFF
TRBV29-1,TRBJ2-7,TRBD1,-,TGCAGCGTTGAAGAACTGACAGGGCTCCACTACGAGCAGTACTTC,CSVEELTGLHYEQYF
TRBV7-8,TRBJ2-3,TRBD2,-,TGTGCCAGCAGCACCCGGGGACTAGCGGGACAGGGAGATACGCAGTATTTT,CASSTRGLAGQGDTQYF
TRBV6-6,TRBJ2-7,-,-,TGTGCCAGCAGTTCACACCCAGGGAGCGGGTACGAGCAGTACTTC,CASSSHPGSGYEQYF
TRBV28,TRBJ2-5,TRBD2,-,TGTGCCAGCACCGCGCGCCCAACTAGCGGGAGGCGAGAGACCCAGTACTTC,CASTARPTSGRRETQYF
TRBV15,TRBJ2-7,TRBD1,-,TGTGCCACCAGCAGTATACAGGGGGCCGCGTCCTACGAGCAGTACTTC,CATSSIQGAASYEQYF
TRBV18,TRBJ2-7,-,-,TGTGCCAGCTCCCCTCAAGCAGGGAAAGAGCAGTACTTC,CASSPQAGKEQYF
TRBV30,TRBJ2-3,TRBD2,few,TGTGCCTGGATGCCGCCCGGGCGGGAGGGCATAACGCAGTATTTT,CAWMPPGREGITQYF
TRBV6-4,TRBJ2-1,TRBD2,-,TGTGCCAGCAGTCGGACTAGCGTGACGAACAATGAGCAGTTCTTC,CASSRTSVTNNEQFF
TRBV19,TRBJ1-1,-,-,TGTGCCAGTAGTATCTTGCACAGCCACATGAACACTGAAGCTTTCTTT,CASSILHSHMNTEAFF
TRBV5-8,TRBJ2-1,-,-,TGTGCCAGCAGCTCCCCAGGGGGGACGTTGGATGAGCAGTTCTTC,CASSSPGGTLDEQFF
TRBV27,TRBJ1-5,TRBD1,-,TGTGCCTCCTGGGACAGGGGGAAGGGCCAGCATTTT,CASWDRGKGQHF
TRBV4-1,TRBJ2-2,TRBD2,-,TGCGCCAGCAGCCAAACTAGCGGGAAGAACACCGGGGAGCTGTTTTTT,CASSQTSGKNTGELFF
TRBV4-3,TRBJ2-2,-,-,TGCGCCAGCAGCCAAGCGCCTAGTGGGAGTTTTACCGGGGAGCTGTTTTTT,CASSQAPSGSFTGELFF
TRBV7-6,TRBJ1-5,TRBD1,-,TGTGCCAGCAGCTTAGCTTTGGGACAGGGGCCTGATTATAGCAATCAGCCCCAGCATTTT,CASSLALGQGPDYSNQPQHF
TRBV30,TRBJ2-7,TRBD2,-,TGTGCCTGGAGTGCCCGCGGCGGGGGCGAGCAGTACTTC,CAWSARGGGEQYF
TRBV28,TRBJ2-7,-,-,TGTGCCAGCATCTCCGCGGGAGTACAACGAACAGGGACCTACGAGCAGTACTTC,CASISAGVQRTGTYEQYF
TRBV25-1,TRBJ2-1,TRBD2,once,TGTGCCAGCAGTGATTATTCACTAGCGGGATCCTCGGATGAGCAGTTCTTC,CASSDYSLAGSSDEQFF
TRBV7-2,TRBJ2-7,-,-,TGTGCCAGCAGCCGCCAGGGGGAGCAGTACTTC,CASSRQGEQYF
TRBV5-1,TRBJ1-2,TRBD1,-,TGCGCCAGCAGCGTCGACAGGGGGCAAGGGGGCTACACCTTC,CASSVDRGQGGYTF
TRBV27,TRBJ2-1,-,-,TGTGCCAGCAGTTTTGCAGGTGAGCAGTTCTTC,CASSFAGEQFF
TRBV19,TRBJ2-7,TRBD2,-,TGTGCCAGTAGTATTTCTAGCGGCTCCTACGAGCAGTACTTC,CASSISSGSYEQYF
TRBV27,TRBJ1-3,TRBD1,-,TGTGCCAGCAGTTTATCGGTAGGGGGCGGAAACACCATATATTTT,CASSLSVGGGNTIYF
TRBV9,TRBJ2-2,-,-,TGTGCCAGCAGCGTAGAGCCTGGGGCCCCTTCGCTGGACACCGGGGAGCTGTTTTTT,CASSVEPGAPSLDTGELFF
TRBV5-1,TRBJ2-7,TRBD1,-,TGCGCCAGCGGGAGGCCGAACGAGGGACAGGACACCTACGAGCAGTACTTC,CASGRPNEGQDTYEQYF
TRBV10-2,TRBJ1-2,-,few,TGCGCCAGCAGTGAGTCGGAGGGATCACGCTATGGCTACACCTTC,CASSESEGSRYGYTF
TRBV6-1,TRBJ2-7,TRBD2,-,TGTGCCAGCAGTGAAGCCGGGACTAGCGGGAGGGCCCCACGACTTTACGAGCAGTACTTC,CASSEAGTSGRAPRLYEQYF
TRBV7-8,TRBJ2-3,TRBD2,few,TGTGCCAGCAGCTTAGTGGGCCAGACTAGCGGGAGGGCCAATAAAGATACGCAGTATTTT,CASSLVGQTSGRANKDTQYF
TRBV27,TRBJ1-3,TRBD1,-,TGTGCCAGCAGTCCGACAGGGGAAGGAAACACCATATATTTT,CASSPTGEGNTIYF
TRBV11-2,TRBJ1-5,-,-,TGTGCCAGCAGCTTACGAGCGGCCCAGCCCCAGCATTTT,CASSLRAAQPQHF
TRBV6-1,TRBJ2-2,TRBD2,-,TGTGCCAGCAGTGAAGGTAGCGGGAGGGAAAACACCGGGGAGCTGTTTTTT,CASSEGSGRENTGELFF
TRBV18,TRBJ2-7,TRBD2,-,TGTGCCAGCTCACTTATCCTAGCGGCAGTCCCCTACGAGCAGTACTTC,CASSLILAAVPYEQYF
TRBV4-1,TRBJ2-7,-,once,TGCGCCAGCAGCCAAGCCCTCACGGGGAAAGAGCAGTACTTC,CASSQALTGKEQYF
TRBV5-4,TRBJ1-4,-,few,TGTGCCAGCAGCCCGACCCCCCCAGGGGAATGGGGTAGAGGTGAAAAACTGTTTTTT,CASSPTPPGEWGRGEKLFF
TRBV29-1,TRBJ2-3,TRBD1,-,TGCAGCGTCCGTCGACAGGGAAGCACAGATACGCAGTATTTT,CSVRRQGSTDTQYF
TRBV11-2,TRBJ1-3,-,few,TGTGCCAGCAGCCCCAACATGGACAGTTCTGGAAACACCATATATTTT,CASSPNMDSSGNTIYF
TRBV15,TRBJ2-7,TRBD1,-,TGTGCCACCAGCGGTCCCGGGACAGGGTTTTACGAGCAGTACTTC,CATSGPGTGFYEQYF
TRBV7-9,TRBJ1-5,-,-,TGTGCCAGCAGCCCAAAACTAGGTCAGCCCCAGCATTTT,CASSPKLGQPQHF
TRBV11-3,TRBJ1-6,-,-,TGTGCCCCGGGGGTGAGCTCCTATAATTCACCCCTCCACTTT,CAPGVSSYNSPLHF
TRBV23-1,TRBJ2-5,TRBD1,-,TGCGCCAGCAGTCAACCCCGGGACAGAAAAGAGACCCAGTACTTC,CASSQPRDRKETQYF
TRBV21-1,TRBJ2-7,-,-,TGTGCCAGCAGCAAAGATCCTAGCGGGTCCTCCTACGAGCAGTACTTC,CASSKDPSGSSYEQYF
TRBV28,TRBJ1-5,TRBD1,-,TGTGCCAGCAGCCCCCCCGGACAGGGGGACCCCAGGGGGTATCAGCCCCAGCATTTT,CASSPPGQGDPRGYQPQHF
TRBV30,TRBJ2-7,TRBD1,-,TGTGCCTGGGCGCGTTCAGGGACAGGGGGTAAGGAGCAGTACTTC,CAWARSGTGGKEQYF
TRBV19,TRBJ2-1,TRBD2,few,TGTGCCAGTAGGGCCAAGGGCGGGGGGTCCTACAATGAGCAGTTCTTC,CASRAKGGGSYNEQFF
TRBV28,TRBJ1-5,-,-,TGTGCCAGCAGTTTTATAAGCAATCAGCCCCAGCATTTT,CASSFISNQPQHF
TRBV10-3,TRBJ1-1,TRBD1,-,TGTGCCATGGGACAGGGGAACGCTGAAGCTTTCTTT,CAMGQGNAEAFF
TRBV10-2,TRBJ1-3,TRBD1,-,TGCGCCAGCACCGAACGTAGGGGACAGGGCGAAGGAAACACCATATATTTT,CASTERRGQGEGNTIYF
TRBV11-2,TRBJ2-3,TRBD1,-,TGTGCCAGCAGCTTAGTTCCCCGGACAGGGGCGAGCACAGATACGCAGTATTTT,CASSLVPRTGASTDTQYF